The clone carrying this TCR beta chain occurred once. This entry comes from a study of blood T cell repertoires in COVID-19. Germline V gives CDR1 LNHDA, CDR2 SQIVND (reference sequence). The CDR3 totals 14 residues. Trimming removed 5 bases from V and 4 bases from J; junction bases left unmatched: 7. Per the original data handling: Scientists estimated how many nucleated cells there were by amplifying reference gene primers. Profiled with immunoSEQ multiplex PCR; TCRdb holds only in-frame clones, not every one. V, J and clone size are those of that table, while D and trimming were read from the DNA. The table records fewer than 350,000 clones, about 91% of them present only once. Seattle participants joined during active infection and were tracked over time.

This sequence joins TRBV19 and TRBJ2-5; 7 bases are shared with TRBD2. The sequenced sample was peripheral blood. The sequence was obtained from a woman younger than 45 with COVID-19, enrolled during active disease. Written as DNA, the CDR3 is TGTGCCAGTAGTGTCGGGGGGACGGGAGAGACCCAGTACTTC. Its translation: CASSVGGTGETQYF.